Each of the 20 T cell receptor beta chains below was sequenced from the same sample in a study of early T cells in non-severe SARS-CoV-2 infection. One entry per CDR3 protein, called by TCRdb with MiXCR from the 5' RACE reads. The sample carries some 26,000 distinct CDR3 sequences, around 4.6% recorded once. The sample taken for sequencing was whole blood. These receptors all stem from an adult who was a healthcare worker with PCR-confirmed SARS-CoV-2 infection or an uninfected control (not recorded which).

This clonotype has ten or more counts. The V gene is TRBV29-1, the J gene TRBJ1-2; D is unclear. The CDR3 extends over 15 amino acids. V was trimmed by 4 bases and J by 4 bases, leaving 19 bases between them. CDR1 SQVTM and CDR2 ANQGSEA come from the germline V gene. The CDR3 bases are TGCAGCGTTGCTGAAGGGAAGGGAGTGGTCTATGGCTACACCTTC. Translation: CSVAEGKGVVYGYTF.

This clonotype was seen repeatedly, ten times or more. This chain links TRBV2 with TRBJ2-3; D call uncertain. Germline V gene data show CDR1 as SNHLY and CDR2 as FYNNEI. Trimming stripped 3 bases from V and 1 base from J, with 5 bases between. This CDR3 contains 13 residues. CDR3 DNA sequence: TGTGCCAGCAGTGATAGCCGCACAGATACGCAGTATTTT. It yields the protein CASSDSRTDTQYF.

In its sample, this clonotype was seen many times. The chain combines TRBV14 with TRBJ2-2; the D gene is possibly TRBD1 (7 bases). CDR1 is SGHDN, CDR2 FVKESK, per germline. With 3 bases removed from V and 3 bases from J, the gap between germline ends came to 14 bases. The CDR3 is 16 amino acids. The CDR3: CASSQAGGSYTGELFF. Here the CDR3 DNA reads TGTGCCAGCAGCCAGGCAGGGGGGTCCTACACCGGGGAGCTGTTTTTT.

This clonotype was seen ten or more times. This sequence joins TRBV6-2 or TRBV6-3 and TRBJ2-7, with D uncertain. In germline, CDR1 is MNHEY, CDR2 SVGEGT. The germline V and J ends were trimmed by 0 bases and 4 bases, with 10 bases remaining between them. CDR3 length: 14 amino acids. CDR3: CASSYSNRPYEQYV. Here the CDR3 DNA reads TGTGCCAGCAGTTACTCGAACAGACCGTACGAGCAGTACGTC.

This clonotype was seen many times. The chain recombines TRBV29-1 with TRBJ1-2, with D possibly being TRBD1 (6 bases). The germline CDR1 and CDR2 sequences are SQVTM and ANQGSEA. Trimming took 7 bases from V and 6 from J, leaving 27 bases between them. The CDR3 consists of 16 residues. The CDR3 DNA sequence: TGCAGCGCCCTGGGGACATCGGGGGCCAGCAACCATGGCTACACCTTC. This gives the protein CSALGTSGASNHGYTF.

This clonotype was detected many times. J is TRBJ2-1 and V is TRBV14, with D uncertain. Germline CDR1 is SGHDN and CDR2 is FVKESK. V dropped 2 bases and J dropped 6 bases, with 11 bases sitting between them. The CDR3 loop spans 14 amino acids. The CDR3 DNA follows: TGTGCCAGCAGCCAACTGGGTGTGGGCAATGAGCAGTTCTTC. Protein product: CASSQLGVGNEQFF.

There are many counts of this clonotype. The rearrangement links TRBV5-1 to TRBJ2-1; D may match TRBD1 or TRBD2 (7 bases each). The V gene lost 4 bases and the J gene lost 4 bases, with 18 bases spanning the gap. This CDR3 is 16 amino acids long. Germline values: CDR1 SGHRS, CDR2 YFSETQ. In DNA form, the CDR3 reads TGCGCCAGCAGCCCAGGGGGGGCGGGAATATACAATGAGCAGTTCTTC. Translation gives CASSPGGAGIYNEQFF.

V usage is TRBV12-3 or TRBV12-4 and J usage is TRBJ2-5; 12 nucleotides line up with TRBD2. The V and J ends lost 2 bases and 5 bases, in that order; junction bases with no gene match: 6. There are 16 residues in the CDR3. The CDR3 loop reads CASSLSLAGGPETQYF. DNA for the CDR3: TGTGCCAGCAGTTTAAGCCTAGCGGGAGGGCCTGAGACCCAGTACTTC.

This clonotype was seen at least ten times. The CDR3: CASSLGQGGLEQYF. CDR3 nucleotide sequence: TGTGCCAGCAGCTTAGGCCAGGGTGGACTCGAGCAGTACTTC. The chain uses TRBV7-9 and TRBJ2-7; the D gene could be TRBD1 or TRBD2 (5 bases each). The CDR3 contains 14 residues. Germline V gene data show CDR1 as SEHNR and CDR2 as FQNEAQ (reference sequence). V was trimmed by 1 base and J by 6 bases, leaving 13 bases between them.

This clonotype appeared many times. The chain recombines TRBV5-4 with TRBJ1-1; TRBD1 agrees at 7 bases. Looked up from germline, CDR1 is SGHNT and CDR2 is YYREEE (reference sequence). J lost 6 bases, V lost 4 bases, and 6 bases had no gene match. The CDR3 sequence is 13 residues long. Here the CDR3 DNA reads TGTGCCAGCAGCATAACAGGGGCCCCTGAAGCTTTCTTT. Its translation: CASSITGAPEAFF.

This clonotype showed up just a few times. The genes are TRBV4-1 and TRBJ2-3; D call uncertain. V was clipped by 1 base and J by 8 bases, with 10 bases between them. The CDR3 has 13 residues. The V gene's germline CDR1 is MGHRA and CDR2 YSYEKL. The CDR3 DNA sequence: TGCGCCAGCAGCCAAGTTTCTGTAGGTACGCAGTATTTT. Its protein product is CASSQVSVGTQYF.

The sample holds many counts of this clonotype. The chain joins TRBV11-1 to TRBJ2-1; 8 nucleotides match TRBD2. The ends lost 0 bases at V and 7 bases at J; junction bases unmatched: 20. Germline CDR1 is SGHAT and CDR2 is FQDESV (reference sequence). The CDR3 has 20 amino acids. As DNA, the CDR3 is TGTGCCAGCAGCTTAGCGTGGGGATTAACTAGCGGCCTCAACTTGAATGAGCAGTTCTTC. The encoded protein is CASSLAWGLTSGLNLNEQFF.

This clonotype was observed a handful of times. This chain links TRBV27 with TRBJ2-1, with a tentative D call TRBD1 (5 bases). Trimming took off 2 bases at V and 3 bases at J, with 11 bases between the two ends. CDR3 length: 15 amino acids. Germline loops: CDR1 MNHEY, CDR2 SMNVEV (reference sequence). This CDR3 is CASSLMKGNYNEQFF. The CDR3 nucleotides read TGTGCCAGCAGTTTAATGAAGGGGAACTACAATGAGCAGTTCTTC.

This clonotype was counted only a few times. The CDR3 spells CASSYSSGSTDTQYF. The DNA of the CDR3 is TGTGCCAGCAGTTACTCTAGCGGAAGCACAGATACGCAGTATTTT. The chain couples TRBV6-2 or TRBV6-3 to TRBJ2-3; tentatively, D is TRBD2 (6 bases). CDR3 size: 15 residues. Trimming removed 0 bases from V and 0 bases from J, with 7 bases in between. From germline, CDR1 is MNHEY and CDR2 SVGEGT.

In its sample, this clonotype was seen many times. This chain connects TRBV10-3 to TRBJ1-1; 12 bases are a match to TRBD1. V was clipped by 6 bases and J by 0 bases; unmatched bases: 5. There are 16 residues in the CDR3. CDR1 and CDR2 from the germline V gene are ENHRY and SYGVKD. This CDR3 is CAIRGQGASMNTEAFF. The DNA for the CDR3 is TGTGCCATCAGGGGACAGGGGGCGAGCATGAACACTGAAGCTTTCTTT.

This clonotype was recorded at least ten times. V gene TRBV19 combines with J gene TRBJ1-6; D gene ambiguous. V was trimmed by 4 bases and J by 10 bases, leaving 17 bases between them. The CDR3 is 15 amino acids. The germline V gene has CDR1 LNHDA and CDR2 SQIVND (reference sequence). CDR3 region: CASSTGPRPTSPLHF. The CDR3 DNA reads TGTGCCAGTAGTACCGGACCCAGGCCCACCTCACCCCTCCACTTT.

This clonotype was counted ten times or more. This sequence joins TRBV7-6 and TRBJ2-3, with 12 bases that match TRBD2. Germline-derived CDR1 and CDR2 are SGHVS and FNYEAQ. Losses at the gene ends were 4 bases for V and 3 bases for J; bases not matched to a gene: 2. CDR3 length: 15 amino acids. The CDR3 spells CASSSSGRGTDTQYF. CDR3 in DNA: TGTGCCAGCAGCTCTAGCGGGAGGGGGACAGATACGCAGTATTTT.

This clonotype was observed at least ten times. As DNA, the CDR3 is TGCAGCGCGGACAGGGTGGGCACAGATACGCAGTATTTT. Its translation: CSADRVGTDTQYF. The V and J genes are TRBV29-1 and TRBJ2-3; TRBD1 matches 8 bases. The length of the CDR3 is 13 residues. With 7 bases clipped from V and 1 base from J, the junction kept 4 bases outside the gene matches. Germline V gives CDR1 SQVTM, CDR2 ANQGSEA.

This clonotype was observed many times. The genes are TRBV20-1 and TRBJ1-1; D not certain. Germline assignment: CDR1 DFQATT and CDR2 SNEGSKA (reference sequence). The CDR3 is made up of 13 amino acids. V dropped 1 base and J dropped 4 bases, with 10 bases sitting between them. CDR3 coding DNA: TGCAGTGCTAGAGCTAGCATGGGCACTGAAGCTTTCTTT. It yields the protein CSARASMGTEAFF.

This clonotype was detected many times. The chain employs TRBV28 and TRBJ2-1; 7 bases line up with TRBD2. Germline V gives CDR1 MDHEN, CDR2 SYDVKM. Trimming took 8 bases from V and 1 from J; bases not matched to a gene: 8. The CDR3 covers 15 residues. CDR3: CASGTQRDSYNEQFF. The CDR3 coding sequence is TGTGCCAGCGGGACCCAGCGGGATTCCTACAATGAGCAGTTCTTC.